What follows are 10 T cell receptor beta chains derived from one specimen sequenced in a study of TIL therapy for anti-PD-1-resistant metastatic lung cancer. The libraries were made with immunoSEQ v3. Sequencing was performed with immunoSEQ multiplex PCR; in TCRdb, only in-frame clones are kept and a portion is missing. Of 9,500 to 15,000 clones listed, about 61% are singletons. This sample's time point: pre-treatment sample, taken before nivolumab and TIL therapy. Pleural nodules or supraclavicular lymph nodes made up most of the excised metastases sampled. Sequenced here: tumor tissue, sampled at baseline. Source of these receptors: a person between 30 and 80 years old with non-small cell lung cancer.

CDR3 sequence: CASSPGIVAGGHEQYF. In nucleotides, the CDR3 is TGCGCCAGCAGCCCGGGTATAGTAGCGGGAGGCCACGAGCAGTACTTC. The chain couples TRBV5-1 to TRBJ2-7; TRBD2 matches at 10 bases. The germline V gene encodes CDR1 SGHRS and CDR2 YFSETQ. The CDR3 covers 16 residues. J was trimmed by 5 bases and V by 4 bases; bases with no gene match: 12. Supplemented by reference TRBV5-1 and TRBJ2-7, the full variable domain reads KAGVTQTPRYLIKTRGQQVTLSCSPISGHRSVSWYQQTPGQGLQFLFEYFSETQRNKGNFPGRFSGRQFSNSRSEMNVSTLELGDSALYLCASSPGIVAGGHEQYFGPGTRLTVT.

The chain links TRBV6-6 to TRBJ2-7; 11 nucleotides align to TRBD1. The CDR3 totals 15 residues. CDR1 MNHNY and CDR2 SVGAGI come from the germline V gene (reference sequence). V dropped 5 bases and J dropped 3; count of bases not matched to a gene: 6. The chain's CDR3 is CASSPMGQGGYEQYF. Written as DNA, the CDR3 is TGTGCCAGCAGTCCGATGGGACAGGGGGGCTACGAGCAGTACTTC.

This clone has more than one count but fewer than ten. The CDR3 DNA is TGTGCCAGTAGTATCTTGCTAGCGGGATCCACCGGGGAGCTGTTTTTT. Protein product: CASSILLAGSTGELFF. The V and J genes are TRBV19 and TRBJ2-2, with TRBD2 matching 9 bases. V was clipped by 3 bases and J by 4 bases; unmatched bases: 6. This CDR3 is built from 16 residues. Germline V CDR1 and CDR2: LNHDA, SQIVND (reference sequence).

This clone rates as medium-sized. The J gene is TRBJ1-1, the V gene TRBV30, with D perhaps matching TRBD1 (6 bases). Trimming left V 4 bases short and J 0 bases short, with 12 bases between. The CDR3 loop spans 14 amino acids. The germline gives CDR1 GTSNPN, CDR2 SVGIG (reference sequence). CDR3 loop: CAWKGGIMNTEAFF. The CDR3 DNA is TGTGCCTGGAAGGGGGGGATCATGAACACTGAAGCTTTCTTT.

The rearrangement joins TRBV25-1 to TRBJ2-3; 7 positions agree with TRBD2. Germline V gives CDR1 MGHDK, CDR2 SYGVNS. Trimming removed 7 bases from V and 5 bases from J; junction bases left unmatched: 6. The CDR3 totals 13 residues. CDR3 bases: TGTGCCAGCAAGGGCGGGGGAATAGATACGCAGTATTTT. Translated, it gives CASKGGGIDTQYF.

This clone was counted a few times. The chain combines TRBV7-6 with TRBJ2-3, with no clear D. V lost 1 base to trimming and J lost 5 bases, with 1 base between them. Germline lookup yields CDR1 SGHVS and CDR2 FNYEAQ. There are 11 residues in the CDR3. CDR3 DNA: TGTGCCAGCAGCTTAGAAGATACGCAGTATTTT. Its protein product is CASSLEDTQYF.

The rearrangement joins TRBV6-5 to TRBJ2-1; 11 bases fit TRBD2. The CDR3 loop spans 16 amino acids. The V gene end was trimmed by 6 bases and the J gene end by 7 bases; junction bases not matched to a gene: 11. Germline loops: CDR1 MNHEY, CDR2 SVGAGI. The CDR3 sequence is CASSYHLAGGRNEQFF. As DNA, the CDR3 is TGTGCCAGCAGCTACCACCTAGCGGGGGGCCGTAATGAGCAGTTCTTC.

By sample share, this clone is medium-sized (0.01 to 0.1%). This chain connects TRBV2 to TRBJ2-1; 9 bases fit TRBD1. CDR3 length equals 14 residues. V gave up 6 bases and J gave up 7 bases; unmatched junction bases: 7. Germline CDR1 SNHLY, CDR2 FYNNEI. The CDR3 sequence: CASRGGTGKNEQFF. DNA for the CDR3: TGTGCCAGCAGGGGGGGGACAGGGAAAAATGAGCAGTTCTTC. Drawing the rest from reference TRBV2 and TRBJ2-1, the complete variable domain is EPEVTQTPSHQVTQMGQEVILRCVPISNHLYFYWYRQILGQKVEFLVSFYNNEISEKSEIFDDQFSVERPDGSNFTLKIRSTKLEDSAMYFCASRGGTGKNEQFFGPGTRLTVL.

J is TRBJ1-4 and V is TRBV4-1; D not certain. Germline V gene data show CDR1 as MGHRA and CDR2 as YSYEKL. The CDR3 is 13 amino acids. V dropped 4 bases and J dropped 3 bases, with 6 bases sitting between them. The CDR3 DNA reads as TGCGCCAGCAGCCGATGGGCTAATGAAAAACTGTTTTTT. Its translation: CASSRWANEKLFF.

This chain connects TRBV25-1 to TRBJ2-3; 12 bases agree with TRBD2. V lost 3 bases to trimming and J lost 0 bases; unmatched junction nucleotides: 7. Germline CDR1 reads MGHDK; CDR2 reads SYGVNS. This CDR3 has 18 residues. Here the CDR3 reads CASSEASGGAGSTDTQYF. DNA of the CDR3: TGTGCCAGCAGTGAGGCTAGCGGGGGGGCCGGGAGCACAGATACGCAGTATTTT. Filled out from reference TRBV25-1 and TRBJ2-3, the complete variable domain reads EADIYQTPRYLVIGTGKKITLECSQTMGHDKMYWYQQDPGMELHLIHYSYGVNSTEKGDLSSESTVSRIRTEHFPLTLESARPSHTSQYLCASSEASGGAGSTDTQYFGPGTRLTVL.